This T cell receptor beta chain emerged from a study of identical twins. This clonotype showed up many times. Its antigen is as yet unknown. Overall study findings and caveats: Weaker excess sharing between twins was seen in beta out-of-frame sequences. Out-of-frame alpha sequences common to twins exhibited an excess of low generation probability.

Germline CDR1 SEHNR, CDR2 FQNEAQ (reference sequence). The CDR3 has 16 residues. After removal of 5 bases from V and 3 bases from J, the junction contained 8 bases not matched to a gene. TCRdb reprocessed the 5' RACE reads with MiXCR, giving one entry per CDR3 protein. In the table there are hundreds of thousands of distinct CDR3 sequences, 15% to 20% of which are singletons. These data were also reused for a study on T cells expressing NK-cell markers. This second study says: These clonotypes, the leaders elsewhere, also led the CD3+CD56-NKG2C+ fraction in a handful of donors.

This chain links TRBV7-9 with TRBJ1-1; TRBD1 agrees at 11 bases. The receptor comes from a woman aged 18-29 years in good health. The sample comprised PBMCs. As DNA, the CDR3 is TGTGCCAGCAGCGTGGACAGGGGGCGCGGGGACACTGAAGCTTTCTTT. It encodes CASSVDRGRGDTEAFF.